This note documents a single TCR beta chain sequence. CDR3 size: 14 residues. CDR1 is LNHDA and CDR2 is SQIVND in the germline V gene (reference sequence). V was trimmed by 4 bases and J by 3 bases, leaving 13 bases between them. This entry comes from a study of shared clonotypes between healthy human individuals. The overall study: Used for every donor were three CD4 naive, three CD4 memory, two CD8 naive and one CD8 memory plate.

The data were produced by immunoSEQ multiplex PCR, yet TCRdb's version contains in-frame clones alone and is incomplete. The sample consists of 650,000 to 800,000 clones, 92% of them appearing once. In the naive CD8 group, cells lacked CD45RO and were positively selected for CCR7, so terminally differentiated effector memory CD45RA+ cells were left out. Sequencing was done on a sample of naive CD8+ T cells sorted from blood. The rearrangement joins TRBV19 to TRBJ2-7; possible D gene TRBD1, 6 bases. The source is a man aged 30 to 45 in good health. This CDR3 reads CASSTGQRVYEQYF. CDR3 nucleotide sequence: TGTGCCAGTAGTACCGGACAGCGAGTCTACGAGCAGTACTTC.